These 3 T cell receptor beta chains share one sample of origin, sequenced in a study of blood T cell repertoires in COVID-19. TCRdb keeps only in-frame clones here, not all; method: immunoSEQ multiplex PCR. This sample has roughly 290,000 clones, with about 90% found just once. The sequenced material came from peripheral blood. These receptors all come from a woman aged 25 to 39 who had recovered from COVID-19.

Remarks on this clone: The junction differs from germline at one of its ends, possibly a read error. The V call is TRBV7-7, the J call TRBJ2-5; 9 bases are a match to TRBD2. Germline loops: CDR1 SSHAT, CDR2 FNYEAQ (reference sequence). This CDR3 is 13 amino acids long. CDR3 nucleotide sequence: TGTGCTAGCAGCTTAGCGGGAGTAGAGACCCAGTACTTC. Its translation: CASSLAGVETQYF.

This clone was counted between two and nine times. The V call is TRBV5-1, the J call TRBJ2-7, with TRBD1 identical over 8 bases. Trimming took 4 bases from V and 5 from J; bases not matched to a gene: 8. The CDR3 contains 14 residues. Germline CDR1 reads SGHRS; CDR2 reads YFSETQ. The CDR3 is CASSPDRAGDEQYF. For the CDR3, the DNA is TGCGCCAGCAGCCCGGACAGGGCGGGTGACGAGCAGTACTTC.

The genes are TRBV29-1 and TRBJ1-1, with a weak D call TRBD1 (6 bases). This CDR3 spans 12 amino acids. CDR1 and CDR2 from the germline V gene are SQVTM and ANQGSEA. Trimming cost V 7 bases and J 1 base, with 10 bases left between them. In nucleotides, the CDR3 is TGCAGCGGGGGGCAACAGAACACTGAAGCTTTCTTT. Protein: CSGGQQNTEAFF. The whole variable domain, remainder taken from reference TRBV29-1 and TRBJ1-1, is SAVISQKPSRDICQRGTSLTIQCQVDSQVTMMFWYRQQPGQSLTLIATANQGSEATYESGFVIDKFPISRPNLTFSTLTVSNMSPEDSSIYLCSGGQQNTEAFFGQGTRLTVV.